The 17 T cell receptor beta chains below were found in one sample sequenced in a study of blood T cell repertoires in COVID-19. Clones were sequenced by immunoSEQ multiplex PCR, and TCRdb holds only the in-frame ones, with some missing. This sample carries 120,000 or so clones, around 80% of them seen once, and the ten largest clones take more than 35%. Sequencing was carried out using peripheral blood. All receptors derive from a man aged 35-49 years with active or convalescent COVID-19.

The V gene is TRBV7-9, the J gene TRBJ2-1; the D gene is possibly TRBD2 (6 bases). Trimming took off 8 bases at V and 5 bases at J, with 7 bases between the two ends. Germline CDR1 reads SEHNR; CDR2 reads FQNEAQ (reference sequence). This CDR3 is built from 11 residues. DNA for the CDR3: TGTGCCAGCCGGAGGGACAATGAGCAGTTCTTC. It yields the protein CASRRDNEQFF.

This clone was seen a few times. The CDR3 bases are TGTGCCTGGAGTGGAGGTAGCAATCAGCCCCAGCATTTT. The encoded protein is CAWSGGSNQPQHF. This chain uses TRBV30 with TRBJ1-5, with D hard to call. The length of the CDR3 is 13 residues. Looked up from germline, CDR1 is GTSNPN and CDR2 is SVGIG (reference sequence). Trimming took 1 base from V and 0 from J, leaving 4 bases between them. Full variable domain (rest looked up from reference TRBV30 and TRBJ1-5): SQTIHQWPATLVQPVGSPLSLECTVEGTSNPNLYWYRQAAGRGLQLLFYSVGIGQISSEVPQNLSASRPQDRQFILSSKKLLLSDSGFYLCAWSGGSNQPQHFGDGTRLSIL.

This clone was counted a few times. The CDR3 DNA reads TGTGCCAGCAGCTTAGGACAGGGGAGCTCCTATAATTCACCCCTCCACTTT. Residues: CASSLGQGSSYNSPLHF. V and J are TRBV7-9 and TRBJ1-6; 8 positions agree with TRBD1. Trimming cost V 1 base and J 0 bases; bases outside gene matches: 2. The CDR3 consists of 17 residues. Germline CDR1 and CDR2: SEHNR and FQNEAQ (reference sequence). The full variable domain, with the rest looked up from reference TRBV7-9 and TRBJ1-6, is DTGVSQNPRHKITKRGQNVTFRCDPISEHNRLYWYRQTLGQGPEFLTYFQNEAQLEKSRLLSDRFSAERPKGSFSTLEIQRTEQGDSAMYLCASSLGQGSSYNSPLHFGNGTRLTVT.

The sample holds one count of this clone. V and J are TRBV2 and TRBJ2-3; 9 bases line up with TRBD2. The CDR3 loop spans 13 amino acids. Germline V gene data show CDR1 as SNHLY and CDR2 as FYNNEI. Losses at the gene ends were 8 bases for V and 4 bases for J; bases not matched to a gene: 4. The CDR3 region has the DNA TGTGCCAGCTCGGGACTAGCTGCAGATACGCAGTATTTT. This encodes CASSGLAADTQYF.

The rearrangement links TRBV28 to TRBJ1-5; a weak D match, TRBD1 (5 bases). Germline values: CDR1 MDHEN, CDR2 SYDVKM. This CDR3 region has 14 residues. V was pared by 2 bases and J by 5 bases, with 10 bases between. The CDR3 coding sequence is TGTGCCAGCAGTTTACAGGGCGGATATCAGCCCCAGCATTTT. Amino acid sequence: CASSLQGGYQPQHF.

This rearrangement joins TRBV11-2 to TRBJ2-3; weak D call: TRBD2 (7 bases). CDR3 length: 15 amino acids. V was shortened by 5 bases and J by 5 bases, with 17 bases between the two germline ends. Germline CDR1 reads SGHAT; CDR2 reads FQNNGV. In DNA form, the CDR3 reads TGTGCCAGCAGCCTCTCGGGGGGCTGGAGAGATACGCAGTATTTT. It codes for CASSLSGGWRDTQYF.

The DNA of the CDR3 is TGTGCCAGCAGCGTAGCTCCACAGTTGAACACTGAAGCTTTCTTT. Its translation: CASSVAPQLNTEAFF. The J gene is TRBJ1-1, the V gene TRBV9, with D hard to call. Germline V gives CDR1 SGDLS, CDR2 YYNGEE. V dropped 0 bases and J dropped 0 bases, with 9 bases sitting between them. The CDR3 is 15 residues long. The full variable domain, in which reference TRBV9 and TRBJ1-1 provide the parts outside the CDR3, is DSGVTQTPKHLITATGQRVTLRCSPRSGDLSVYWYQQSLDQGLQFLIQYYNGEERAKGNILERFSAQQFPDLHSELNLSSLELGDSALYFCASSVAPQLNTEAFFGQGTRLTVV.

The CDR3 DNA sequence: TGTGCCAGCAGTTTCACGGGGGGCAATCAGCCCCAGCATTTT. It codes for CASSFTGGNQPQHF. The genes are TRBV28 and TRBJ1-5; possibly TRBD1 for D (5 bases). The CDR3 extends over 14 amino acids. The ends were cut back, 3 bases at V and 2 bases at J, with 8 bases in the middle. The V gene's germline CDR1 is MDHEN and CDR2 SYDVKM.

The J gene is TRBJ1-2, the V gene TRBV7-5. TRBV7-5 is flagged as a pseudogene. This CDR3 spans 17 amino acids. Written as DNA, the CDR3 is TGTGTCAGAAGCCACTCCGGCGGGACCCCGGAGGGCGGTGGCTACACCTTC. Its translation: CVRSHSGGTPEGGGYTF.

This clone was counted at least ten times. The chain recombines TRBV19 with TRBJ2-7; 11 nucleotides agree with TRBD2. The CDR3 loop spans 17 amino acids. J lost 6 bases, V lost 9 bases, and 19 bases had no gene match. Germline CDR1 is LNHDA and CDR2 is SQIVND (reference sequence). CDR3 sequence reads: CARLTSGVPKGQFEQYF. CDR3 in DNA: TGTGCCAGATTGACTAGCGGGGTCCCAAAAGGTCAATTCGAGCAGTACTTC. The full variable domain, completed using reference TRBV19 and TRBJ2-7, is DGGITQSPKYLFRKEGQNVTLSCEQNLNHDAMYWYRQDPGQGLRLIYYSQIVNDFQKGDIAEGYSVSREKKESFPLTVTSAQKNPTAFYLCARLTSGVPKGQFEQYFGPGTRLTVT.

This clone came up a few times. V and J are TRBV7-9 and TRBJ1-5; D is undetermined. CDR1 SEHNR and CDR2 FQNEAQ come from the germline V gene (reference sequence). V was shortened by 4 bases and J by 3 bases, with 10 bases between the two germline ends. CDR3 length equals 14 residues. In nucleotides, the CDR3 is TGTGCCAGCAGCTCCGCTGACAACAATCAGCCCCAGCATTTT. It specifies CASSSADNNQPQHF.

The rearrangement links TRBV11-2 to TRBJ2-3; a weak D match, TRBD1 (5 bases). The V gene lost 3 bases and the J gene lost 0 bases, with 10 bases spanning the gap. CDR1 and CDR2 from the germline V gene are SGHAT and FQNNGV. The CDR3 is 15 amino acids. The CDR3 is CASSFGRASTDTQYF. The CDR3 region has the DNA TGTGCCAGCAGCTTTGGCAGGGCTAGCACAGATACGCAGTATTTT. Filled out from reference TRBV11-2 and TRBJ2-3, the complete variable domain reads EAGVAQSPRYKIIEKRQSVAFWCNPISGHATLYWYQQILGQGPKLLIQFQNNGVVDDSQLPKDRFSAERLKGVDSTLKIQPAKLEDSAVYLCASSFGRASTDTQYFGPGTRLTVL.

This clone is categorized as medium-sized. The chain has TRBV6-6 and TRBJ1-6, with 7 nucleotides matching TRBD1. The germline V gene encodes CDR1 MNHNY and CDR2 SVGAGI (reference sequence). The CDR3 contains 11 residues. V was clipped by 4 bases and J by 15 bases; unmatched bases: 3. This chain's CDR3 is CASSLQGLLHF. As DNA, the CDR3 is TGTGCCAGCAGTTTACAGGGGCTCCTCCACTTT.

This clone was recorded once. This chain uses TRBV4-2 with TRBJ2-1; D may be TRBD1 (6 bases). The germline V gene has CDR1 LGHNA and CDR2 YNFKEQ. The CDR3 runs 17 residues. Deletions cut 0 bases from V and 6 bases from J, with 18 bases between. The CDR3 nucleotides are TGTGCCAGCAGCCAAGATAGGGAACAGGGAGAAATCAATGAGCAGTTCTTC. Translated, it gives CASSQDREQGEINEQFF.

The chain couples TRBV3-1 (or the pseudogene TRBV3-2) to TRBJ2-3, with a weak D call TRBD2 (6 bases). The CDR3 runs 15 residues. Between the trimmed V and J ends, which lost 6 bases and 1 base, there was a span of 14 bases. Germline V CDR1 and CDR2: LGHDT, YNNKEL (reference sequence). CDR3 nucleotides: TGTGCCAGCAGTCCTGTATCGGGGGGCACAGATACGCAGTATTTT. Its translation: CASSPVSGGTDTQYF.

In this sample, this clone turned up once. The V and J genes are TRBV5-4 and TRBJ2-3, with 10 nucleotides matching TRBD2. V dropped 3 bases and J dropped 6; count of bases not matched to a gene: 7. The CDR3 runs 15 residues. Germline CDR1 and CDR2: SGHNT and YYREEE (reference sequence). The chain's CDR3 is CASSSERGGGDTQYF. The DNA for the CDR3 is TGTGCCAGCAGCTCCGAGCGGGGGGGAGGGGATACGCAGTATTTT.

The V and J genes are TRBV6-5 and TRBJ1-1; possible D gene TRBD1, 5 bases. Trimming pared 5 bases from V and 2 bases from J, leaving 12 bases between. Germline V gene sequence: CDR1 MNHEY, CDR2 SVGAGI. This CDR3 is built from 14 residues. The CDR3 DNA follows: TGTGCCAGCAGTAACCCGGGGGGAAACACTGAAGCTTTCTTT. The encoded protein is CASSNPGGNTEAFF.